The entry below gives a single T cell receptor beta chain sequence along with its context. Germline assignment: CDR1 SGHRS and CDR2 YFSETQ. With 1 base removed from V and 2 bases from J, the gap between germline ends came to 12 bases. The CDR3 consists of 15 residues. Using MiXCR, TCRdb re-called clones from the PCR reads. The sample includes roughly 12,000 clones, 20% to 25% seen only once; the top ten take approximately 15%. No patient had received any treatment before thyroid surgery. This sample is part of a study of metastatic and nonmetastatic thyroid tumors. This rearrangement joins TRBV5-1 to TRBJ2-5; possibly TRBD1 for D (5 bases). Sequencing was performed on adjacent normal tissue. The clonotype was recovered from a female donor with papillary thyroid cancer or a benign thyroid nodule (not recorded which). Some clones in this sample may be carry-over from other donors' samples. DNA for the CDR3: TGCGCCAGCAGCTTGTGGGGCAGGGTACAAGAGACCCAGTACTTC. Translation: CASSLWGRVQETQYF.